The next 21 T cell receptor beta chains were all read from a single sample in a study of T cell responses to AZD1222 COVID-19 vaccine. TCRdb keeps only in-frame clones here, not all; method: immunoSEQ multiplex PCR. This table has about 150,000 clones, approximately 90% appearing once. Sequencing used peripheral blood, obtained 28 days after the second AZD1222 dose. Receptor source: an adult who received the AZD1222 COVID-19 vaccine.

This chain links TRBV27 with TRBJ1-1; D perhaps matches TRBD1 (5 bases). From germline, CDR1 is MNHEY and CDR2 SMNVEV (reference sequence). The CDR3 contains 14 residues. The V end was cut by 5 bases, the J end by 1 base, with 11 bases between. The CDR3 protein is CASSARQRNTEAFF. The CDR3 bases are TGTGCCAGCAGTGCAAGACAGCGGAACACTGAAGCTTTCTTT.

The chain employs TRBV7-3 and TRBJ2-2, with 7 bases matching TRBD2. V lost 1 base to trimming and J lost 5 bases; unmatched junction nucleotides: 4. Germline V lookup: CDR1 SGHTA, CDR2 FQGTGA. This CDR3 is 15 amino acids long. CDR3 amino acids: CASSLMAGETGELFF. The DNA for the CDR3 is TGTGCCAGCAGCTTAATGGCGGGGGAGACCGGGGAGCTGTTTTTT. Full variable domain (outside the CDR3, taken from reference TRBV7-3 and TRBJ2-2): GAGVSQTPSNKVTEKGKYVELRCDPISGHTALYWYRQSLGQGPEFLIYFQGTGAADDSGLPNDRFFAVRPEGSVSTLKIQRTERGDSAVYLCASSLMAGETGELFFGEGSRLTVL.

The CDR3: CASSLTPGPAAGELFF. CDR3 in DNA: TGTGCCAGCAGCTTAACTCCGGGACCCGCGGCCGGGGAGCTGTTTTTT. V usage is TRBV11-2 and J usage is TRBJ2-2; D is perhaps TRBD1 or TRBD2 (5 bases each). The V and J ends lost 2 bases and 6 bases respectively, with 16 bases between them. The CDR3 contains 16 residues. In germline, CDR1 is SGHAT, CDR2 FQNNGV.

V usage is TRBV11-2 and J usage is TRBJ2-7; D gene uncertain. Between the trimmed V and J ends, which lost 5 bases and 4 bases, there was a span of 9 bases. Germline CDR1 and CDR2: SGHAT and FQNNGV. The CDR3 sequence is 12 residues long. The CDR3 coding sequence is TGTGCCAGCAGCGGGCTTGGGTACGAGCAGTACTTC. The encoded protein is CASSGLGYEQYF.

The V call is TRBV6-5, the J call TRBJ2-7, with D perhaps TRBD1 (6 bases). Trimming cost V 6 bases and J 1 base, with 16 bases left between them. Looked up from germline, CDR1 is MNHEY and CDR2 is SVGAGI. CDR3 length: 15 amino acids. CDR3 amino acids: CASSPTGTRSYEQYF. The CDR3, as DNA: TGTGCCAGCAGCCCCACCGGGACAAGATCCTACGAGCAGTACTTC.

The V call is TRBV5-1, the J call TRBJ2-5; weak D call: TRBD1 (7 bases). Between the trimmed V and J ends, which lost 3 bases and 1 base, there was a span of 22 bases. The CDR3 loop spans 18 amino acids. The V gene's germline CDR1 is SGHRS and CDR2 YFSETQ. CDR3 in DNA: TGCGCCAGCAGCTCGGGGGACAGTGGAATAGGGTCCCAAGAGACCCAGTACTTC. It codes for CASSSGDSGIGSQETQYF.

This chain joins TRBV4-3 and TRBJ1-2, with 9 bases matching TRBD1. The CDR3 extends over 15 amino acids. J lost 6 bases, V lost 1 base, and 6 bases had no gene match. The germline V gene encodes CDR1 LGHNA and CDR2 YSLEER. In nucleotides, the CDR3 is TGCGCCAGCAGCCAAGGGGCCCGGGACAGGGATGGCTACACCTTC. Residues: CASSQGARDRDGYTF.

This chain joins TRBV18 and TRBJ1-1; TRBD1 agrees at 7 bases. V trimming: 4 bases; J trimming: 4 bases; junction bases outside the gene matches: 3. Germline assignment: CDR1 KGHSH and CDR2 LQKENI. The CDR3 loop spans 13 amino acids. CDR3 sequence (DNA): TGTGCCAGCTCACAGACAGGGTTCACTGAAGCTTTCTTT. Translation: CASSQTGFTEAFF.

V gene TRBV6-5 combines with J gene TRBJ2-1; D possibly corresponds to TRBD2 (7 bases). Trimming removed 8 bases at V and 0 bases at J, with 14 bases between. The CDR3 totals 15 residues. The germline V gene encodes CDR1 MNHEY and CDR2 SVGAGI. The CDR3 here is CASGKGGGSYNEQFF. The CDR3 DNA is TGTGCCAGCGGCAAGGGGGGGGGCTCCTACAATGAGCAGTTCTTC.

The gene calls are TRBV7-3 and TRBJ2-1; D is possibly TRBD2 (6 bases). Germline CDR1 and CDR2: SGHTA and FQGTGA. The CDR3 is 12 amino acids. The ends were cut back, 5 bases at V and 10 bases at J, with 12 bases in the middle. DNA for the CDR3: TGTGCCAGCAGCGCCAACGGAGGGGAGCAGTTCTTC. Its protein is CASSANGGEQFF.

J is TRBJ2-5 and V is TRBV6-2 or TRBV6-3; 8 bases are shared with TRBD2. Germline lookup yields CDR1 MNHEY and CDR2 SVGEGT. The CDR3 covers 14 residues. V gave up 6 bases and J gave up 1 base; unmatched junction bases: 4. The CDR3 DNA reads as TGTGCCAGCAGCCTCGGGGGGGCCCAAGAGACCCAGTACTTC. This sequence encodes CASSLGGAQETQYF.

This chain connects TRBV14 to TRBJ2-2, with TRBD2 matching 10 bases. There are 16 residues in the CDR3. The V segment lost 4 bases and the J segment 2 bases; nucleotides outside the gene matches: 4. Germline CDR1 SGHDN, CDR2 FVKESK. DNA of the CDR3: TGTGCCAGCAGCCTCGGACTAGCGGTCAACACCGGGGAGCTGTTTTTT. Protein sequence: CASSLGLAVNTGELFF.

V gene TRBV6-5 combines with J gene TRBJ2-5; 11 bases match TRBD1. V lost 5 bases and J lost 6; bases outside the gene matches: 8. This CDR3 region has 15 residues. CDR1 MNHEY and CDR2 SVGAGI come from the germline V gene. The CDR3 coding sequence is TGTGCCAGCAGTCGGCCGGGACAGGGGGTCAAGACCCAGTACTTC. Translated, it gives CASSRPGQGVKTQYF.

The chain has TRBV13 and TRBJ2-7; 12 bases agree with TRBD1. CDR1 and CDR2 (germline): PRHDT, FYEKMQ (reference sequence). V gave up 2 bases and J gave up 2 bases; unmatched junction bases: 4. The CDR3 is 16 residues long. The chain's CDR3 is CASSLPGTGGAYEQYF. CDR3 DNA: TGTGCCAGCAGCTTACCCGGGACAGGGGGCGCCTACGAGCAGTACTTC.

CDR3 region: CASSERQGSYEQYF. The CDR3, as DNA: TGTGCCAGCAGTGAAAGACAGGGCTCCTACGAGCAGTACTTC. This chain connects TRBV25-1 to TRBJ2-7; 7 positions agree with TRBD1. The CDR3 spans 14 residues. Germline V gene sequence: CDR1 MGHDK, CDR2 SYGVNS. V was clipped by 2 bases and J by 0 bases; unmatched bases: 1.

V and J are TRBV28 and TRBJ1-6; the D is unclear. The length of the CDR3 is 12 residues. The germline V gene encodes CDR1 MDHEN and CDR2 SYDVKM. Trimming took off 5 bases at V and 5 bases at J, with 4 bases between the two ends. CDR3 bases: TGTGCCAGCAGTGACCATAATTCACCCCTCCACTTT. Translating gives CASSDHNSPLHF. The whole variable domain, filled in from reference TRBV28 and TRBJ1-6, reads DVKVTQSSRYLVKRTGEKVFLECVQDMDHENMFWYRQDPGLGLRLIYFSYDVKMKEKGDIPEGYSVSREKKERFSLILESASTNQTSMYLCASSDHNSPLHFGNGTRLTVT.

The chain recombines TRBV12-3 or TRBV12-4 with TRBJ2-4; D is tentatively TRBD1 or TRBD2 (5 bases each). CDR3 size: 12 residues. V was clipped by 3 bases and J by 12 bases, with 12 bases between them. DNA of the CDR3: TGTGCCAGCAGTTTCGGGGCGACAGCTCAGTACTTC. Translating gives CASSFGATAQYF.

This chain uses TRBV15 with TRBJ1-1, with 10 bases lining up with TRBD1. Losses at the gene ends were 5 bases for V and 4 bases for J; bases not matched to a gene: 10. CDR3 size: 16 residues. Germline loops: CDR1 LNHNV, CDR2 YYDKDF (reference sequence). CDR3 residues: CATSSADRGPRTEAFF. CDR3 nucleotides: TGTGCCACCAGCTCTGCCGACAGGGGGCCGCGCACTGAAGCTTTCTTT.

The chain recombines TRBV27 with TRBJ1-2; D is perhaps TRBD1 (5 bases). The germline CDR1 and CDR2 sequences are MNHEY and SMNVEV (reference sequence). CDR3 length: 15 residues. V lost 1 base, J lost 5 bases, and 14 bases lay in between. The DNA for the CDR3 is TGTGCCAGCAGTTTATTGGCGGGACGGCCTTATGGCTACACCTTC. It is translated as CASSLLAGRPYGYTF.

This clone was found once. V is TRBV4-3 and J is TRBJ1-2, with TRBD1 matching 7 bases. With 1 base clipped from V and 2 bases from J, the junction kept 4 bases outside the gene matches. Per the germline V gene, CDR1 is LGHNA and CDR2 is YSLEER. The CDR3 contains 15 residues. The CDR3 sequence: CASSQVQGGNYGYTF. CDR3 nucleotides: TGCGCCAGCAGCCAAGTCCAGGGGGGAAACTATGGCTACACCTTC.

The chain uses TRBV10-2 and TRBJ1-1; D ambiguous. CDR1 and CDR2 from the germline V gene are WSHSY and SAAADI. The CDR3 runs 16 residues. V was pared by 5 bases and J by 0 bases, with 16 bases between. CDR3 DNA: TGCGCCAGCAGTAGCCCGGAACCCCGCATGAACACTGAAGCTTTCTTT. Translation gives CASSSPEPRMNTEAFF.